This T cell receptor beta chain was captured by sequencing in a study of cytomegalovirus exposure and HLA in healthy donors. General study results and limits: Some TCR beta chains (more than 150 of them) were listed as cytomegalovirus-associated. As was reported, the classifier diagnosed cytomegalovirus status with high specificity and sensitivity. The CMV antigen specificity of three CMV-associated chains was confirmed through in vitro analysis.

CDR3 length equals 16 residues. Germline CDR1 MNHNY, CDR2 SVGAGI (reference sequence). V trimming: 0 bases; J trimming: 5 bases; junction bases outside the gene matches: 7. The donors belonged to the approximately 110-subject validation cohort, separate from the roughly 650-subject first cohort. Regarding this clone: Its antigen is as yet unknown.

Repertoires were generated with immunoSEQ multiplex PCR, while TCRdb's copy carries only in-frame clones and drops some. The table includes 300,000 to 400,000 clones, roughly 85% detected once. The sequence derives from a woman between 18 and 30 years old in good health and CMV-seronegative. The sequenced material came from PBMCs. The chain couples TRBV6-6 to TRBJ2-1; TRBD2 aligns across 7 bases. The CDR3 protein is CASSYSIAGDDNEQFF. The CDR3 DNA sequence: TGTGCCAGCAGTTACTCGATAGCGGGTGACGACAATGAGCAGTTCTTC.